This entry lists 25 T cell receptor beta chains sequenced from one sample in a study of CD8 T cells in ankylosing spondylitis. General study points: About 8 highly homologous variants formed a TCR beta motif that appeared characteristic of ankylosing spondylitis blood.

No antigen has been identified for these receptors. TCRdb re-derived calls from the 5' RACE reads in MiXCR, one entry per CDR3 protein. The profile shows around 130,000 distinct CDR3 sequences, 15% to 20% of them singletons. Sequenced: blood, either unsorted or a sorted T cell fraction (not recorded which). Receptor source: a male donor with ankylosing spondylitis.

A few counts support this clonotype. V usage is TRBV3-1 and J usage is TRBJ2-5; 7 bases are shared with TRBD1. Germline assignment: CDR1 LGHDT and CDR2 YNNKEL (reference sequence). The length of the CDR3 is 13 residues. The V gene end was trimmed by 3 bases and the J gene end by 5 bases; junction bases not matched to a gene: 3. In nucleotides, the CDR3 is TGTGCCAGCAGCCAGCTGACAGGGGAGACCCAGTACTTC. Protein: CASSQLTGETQYF.

This chain links TRBV28 with TRBJ2-2; maybe TRBD1 (5 bases). The germline V and J ends were trimmed by 2 bases and 4 bases, with 5 bases remaining between them. Germline values: CDR1 MDHEN, CDR2 SYDVKM. The CDR3 is 13 residues long. CDR3 residues: CASSLGATGELFF. The CDR3 DNA reads as TGTGCCAGCAGTTTAGGGGCCACCGGGGAGCTGTTTTTT. Full variable domain (outside the CDR3, taken from reference TRBV28 and TRBJ2-2): DVKVTQSSRYLVKRTGEKVFLECVQDMDHENMFWYRQDPGLGLRLIYFSYDVKMKEKGDIPEGYSVSREKKERFSLILESASTNQTSMYLCASSLGATGELFFGEGSRLTVL.

This clonotype was counted only a few times. This sequence joins TRBV4-1 and TRBJ2-3; 8 nucleotides align to TRBD1. With V trimmed by 4 bases and J by 3 bases, 6 bases remained unmatched. In germline, CDR1 is MGHRA, CDR2 YSYEKL. The CDR3 spans 15 residues. CDR3 protein: CASSPRTGLTDTQYF. The CDR3 region has the DNA TGCGCCAGCAGCCCCCGGACAGGGTTAACAGATACGCAGTATTTT.

This clonotype was observed a few times. The V gene is TRBV6-2 or TRBV6-3, the J gene TRBJ2-6, with no clear D. The CDR3 is made up of 14 amino acids. V was shortened by 8 bases and J by 4 bases, with 12 bases between the two germline ends. Germline V gene sequence: CDR1 MNHEY, CDR2 SVGEGT. The CDR3 region is CASATWSGANVLTF. The CDR3, as DNA: TGTGCCAGCGCTACGTGGTCAGGGGCCAACGTCCTGACTTTC.

The chain links TRBV27 to TRBJ2-3; 10 bases fit TRBD2. CDR3 length equals 17 residues. Losses at the gene ends were 5 bases for V and 4 bases for J; bases not matched to a gene: 12. Germline V gene sequence: CDR1 MNHEY, CDR2 SMNVEV (reference sequence). The CDR3 DNA is TGTGCCAGCAGTCCTCTCCCTAGCGGGAGTCGGTCAGATACGCAGTATTTT. Protein: CASSPLPSGSRSDTQYF.

The chain couples TRBV20-1 to TRBJ2-1; 9 positions match TRBD2. V shed 0 bases and J 6 bases; nucleotides not matched to a gene: 6. Looked up from germline, CDR1 is DFQATT and CDR2 is SNEGSKA (reference sequence). CDR3 length equals 15 residues. The CDR3 sequence: CSARDLGGRANEQFF. The CDR3 DNA reads as TGCAGTGCTAGAGATCTTGGCGGGAGGGCCAATGAGCAGTTCTTC.

In this sample, this clonotype turned up a few times. The chain recombines TRBV20-1 with TRBJ2-7; TRBD2 might be the D (5 bases). CDR1 and CDR2 from the germline V gene are DFQATT and SNEGSKA (reference sequence). This CDR3 is 13 amino acids long. V was trimmed by 5 bases and J by 0 bases, leaving 11 bases between them. CDR3 sequence reads: CSAGNRDSYEQYF. DNA for the CDR3: TGCAGTGCTGGAAACCGGGACTCCTACGAGCAGTACTTC.

This clonotype was seen a handful of times. V and J are TRBV6-5 and TRBJ2-3, with D uncertain. CDR1 is MNHEY, CDR2 SVGAGI, per germline. The V end was cut by 3 bases, the J end by 2 bases, with 12 bases between. There are 15 residues in the CDR3. This CDR3 is CASSYRTPHTDTQYF. The CDR3 DNA reads as TGTGCCAGCAGTTATAGGACCCCCCACACAGATACGCAGTATTTT.

This clonotype was observed a handful of times. The V and J genes are TRBV13 and TRBJ1-1, with D possibly matching TRBD1 (6 bases). Germline V gene data show CDR1 as PRHDT and CDR2 as FYEKMQ (reference sequence). This CDR3 has 13 residues. Trimming left V 6 bases short and J 0 bases short, with 8 bases between. The CDR3 DNA reads TGTGCCAGCAGGGACAGCATGAACACTGAAGCTTTCTTT. Protein product: CASRDSMNTEAFF.

In this sample, this clonotype turned up a few times. The genes are TRBV7-2 and TRBJ1-2; 7 bases map to TRBD1. This CDR3 spans 16 amino acids. The V and J ends lost 0 bases and 2 bases, in that order; junction bases with no gene match: 6. Germline-derived CDR1 and CDR2 are SGHTA and FQGNSA. In DNA, the CDR3 is TGTGCCAGCAGCTTAGCATCGGGACAGATAAACTATGGCTACACCTTC. It translates to CASSLASGQINYGYTF.

In this sample, this clonotype turned up many times. The chain employs TRBV5-1 and TRBJ2-1; TRBD2 aligns across 8 bases. The V and J ends lost 2 bases and 0 bases, in that order; junction bases with no gene match: 1. The CDR3 extends over 15 amino acids. The germline gives CDR1 SGHRS, CDR2 YFSETQ. DNA for the CDR3: TGCGCCAGCAGCTTTAGCGGGATCTCCTACAATGAGCAGTTCTTC. It yields the protein CASSFSGISYNEQFF.

A few counts support this clonotype. The chain recombines TRBV6-1 with TRBJ2-7; 10 bases are shared with TRBD2. With 5 bases clipped from V and 5 bases from J, the junction kept 12 bases outside the gene matches. Germline lookup yields CDR1 MNHNS and CDR2 SASEGT. The CDR3 extends over 16 amino acids. CDR3 DNA sequence: TGTGCCAGCAGTCGGGATACTAGCGGGACATTAGACGAGCAGTACTTC. Its translation: CASSRDTSGTLDEQYF.

The V and J genes are TRBV20-1 and TRBJ2-3; D uncertain. This CDR3 contains 12 residues. Germline V gives CDR1 DFQATT, CDR2 SNEGSKA (reference sequence). V dropped 7 bases and J dropped 0 bases, with 8 bases sitting between them. CDR3 sequence (DNA): TGCAGTGGATTTCCCAGCACAGATACGCAGTATTTT. Encoded protein: CSGFPSTDTQYF.

In this sample, this clonotype turned up a few times. CDR3 sequence (DNA): TGTGCCAGCTTCATCCCACCCCAAGCTTTCTTT. Translation gives CASFIPPQAFF. V gene TRBV7-2 combines with J gene TRBJ1-1; D remains ambiguous. Trimming removed 8 bases from V and 9 bases from J, with 13 bases in between. The CDR3 has 11 residues. CDR1 SGHTA and CDR2 FQGNSA come from the germline V gene.

A few counts support this clonotype. The chain uses TRBV25-1 and TRBJ2-3, with D uncertain. V was trimmed by 0 bases and J by 10 bases, leaving 11 bases between them. The length of the CDR3 is 13 residues. Germline CDR1 and CDR2: MGHDK and SYGVNS. The CDR3 here is CASSEYILSAQYF. CDR3 DNA: TGTGCCAGCAGTGAATATATTCTCTCCGCGCAGTATTTT.

This chain connects TRBV28 to TRBJ2-5; D uncertain. This CDR3 comprises 13 residues. Trimming cost V 8 bases and J 1 base, with 11 bases left between them. The V gene's germline CDR1 is MDHEN and CDR2 SYDVKM. The CDR3 sequence: CASSWTGQETQYF. The CDR3 nucleotides are TGTGCCAGCTCCTGGACCGGCCAAGAGACCCAGTACTTC.

This clonotype was counted at least ten times. The CDR3 DNA follows: TGCAGCGTTGAGGGCACCCTGGGCGGGGAGCTGTTTTTT. Protein: CSVEGTLGGELFF. The chain links TRBV29-1 to TRBJ2-2; D unclear. The CDR3 has 13 amino acids. The germline V gene has CDR1 SQVTM and CDR2 ANQGSEA. The V end lost 3 bases, the J end lost 7 bases, and 12 bases lay between the germline ends.

The rearrangement joins TRBV28 to TRBJ2-3, with D possibly being TRBD1 (5 bases). V lost 3 bases and J 7 bases, leaving 11 bases between the germline ends. CDR3 length: 13 amino acids. The germline gives CDR1 MDHEN, CDR2 SYDVKM. This chain's CDR3 is CASSFSRAHTQYF. In DNA form, the CDR3 reads TGTGCCAGCAGTTTCAGCAGGGCCCATACGCAGTATTTT.

The chain employs TRBV27 and TRBJ2-7; D gene ambiguous. The V and J ends lost 2 bases and 3 bases respectively, with 14 bases between them. Per germline, CDR1 MNHEY and CDR2 SMNVEV (reference sequence). The CDR3 is made up of 15 amino acids. CDR3 sequence: CASSLPGAPRYEQYF. The CDR3 DNA follows: TGTGCCAGCAGTTTACCAGGAGCACCGCGCTACGAGCAGTACTTC.

This clonotype occurred a few times. V is TRBV10-3 and J is TRBJ2-5; D is unclear. V was cut by 4 bases and J by 2 bases, with 8 bases left in between. Germline V gene lookup returns CDR1 ENHRY and CDR2 SYGVKD. The CDR3 contains 13 residues. The CDR3 here is CAISVAKQETQYF. CDR3 nucleotides: TGTGCCATCAGTGTGGCAAAACAAGAGACCCAGTACTTC.

This sequence joins TRBV7-2 and TRBJ2-1; D may match TRBD1 or TRBD2 (6 bases each). Trimming removed 8 bases at V and 7 bases at J, with 15 bases between. This CDR3 is 13 amino acids long. CDR1 SGHTA and CDR2 FQGNSA come from the germline V gene. CDR3: CASSNGGLNEQFF. Here the CDR3 DNA reads TGTGCCAGCTCTAACGGGGGCTTGAATGAGCAGTTCTTC.

This clonotype was picked up many times. The genes are TRBV9 and TRBJ2-3, with D possibly being TRBD2 (5 bases). With 6 bases removed from V and 0 bases from J, the gap between germline ends came to 14 bases. The germline V gene has CDR1 SGDLS and CDR2 YYNGEE. This CDR3 is built from 15 residues. CDR3: CASTPGIFSTDTQYF. The DNA of the CDR3 is TGTGCCAGCACCCCCGGGATATTCAGCACAGATACGCAGTATTTT.

V is TRBV13 and J is TRBJ2-1; D is uncertain. Germline values: CDR1 PRHDT, CDR2 FYEKMQ (reference sequence). Deletions cut 2 bases from V and 4 bases from J, with 9 bases between. The CDR3 covers 14 residues. The CDR3 sequence: CASSLTSTYNEQFF. The CDR3 nucleotides are TGTGCCAGCAGCTTAACGTCGACATACAATGAGCAGTTCTTC.

The chain recombines TRBV3-1 with TRBJ1-5, with no clear D. The V and J ends lost 2 bases and 4 bases respectively, with 12 bases between them. The CDR3 sequence is 15 residues long. Germline assignment: CDR1 LGHDT and CDR2 YNNKEL (reference sequence). The CDR3 reads CASSQLSGWNQPQHF. DNA of the CDR3: TGTGCCAGCAGCCAACTCAGTGGGTGGAATCAGCCCCAGCATTTT.

V usage is TRBV7-2 and J usage is TRBJ2-1; 12 nucleotides agree with TRBD2. The J segment lost 4 bases and the V segment lost 5 bases, leaving 9 bases of the junction unmatched. This CDR3 is 17 amino acids long. Germline loops: CDR1 SGHTA, CDR2 FQGNSA. The CDR3 protein is CASSVSGTSGFYNEQFF. Written as DNA, the CDR3 is TGTGCCAGCAGCGTATCCGGGACTAGCGGGTTTTACAATGAGCAGTTCTTC.